The following is a T cell receptor (beta chain) sequence with its context. The antigen remains unidentified. The sample belongs to a study of cytomegalovirus exposure and HLA in healthy donors. Overall study context: Unique TCR beta sequences numbering some 110 million came from around 180 million T cells in an earlier analysis. General study findings and limits: In all likelihood, a cluster of highly shared sequence variants was a sequencing artifact. TCR beta V segments were, for the most part, productive about 87% or about 30% of the time in an earlier analysis. The records held CMV serostatus as the only immune exposure information.

Between the trimmed V and J ends, which lost 0 bases and 5 bases, there was a span of 7 bases. This CDR3 is built from 13 residues. CDR1 LNHNV and CDR2 YYDKDF come from the germline V gene (reference sequence). 13 Jbeta primers and 60 Vbeta primers were used for the PCR. Sequencing used immunoSEQ multiplex PCR; TCRdb keeps in-frame clones, though not all of them. Found here are about 160,000 clones, around 83% of them singletons; the top ten hold 8.5%. The clonotype comes from a male donor in good health and CMV-seropositive. Material: PBMCs. The J gene is TRBJ2-5, the V gene TRBV15; perhaps TRBD2 as D (5 bases). This CDR3 is CATSRDQRETQYF. The CDR3 DNA follows: TGTGCCACCAGCAGAGATCAGCGGGAGACCCAGTACTTC.